Reported below is one T cell receptor (beta chain). Its specificity is not known. The source of the sample is a study of shared clonotypes between healthy human individuals. Findings of the study overall: Larger estimated richness was generally seen in naive subsets than in memory subsets. Compared with clonotypes that all four donors shared, non-shared clonotypes had lower generation probabilities. With a few donors compared, roughly 5% of naive CD4 clonotypes were shared.

Splitting of each subset's genomic DNA was done evenly across several immunoSEQ plates. The protocol was immunoSEQ multiplex PCR, while the TCRdb copy is restricted to in-frame clones and leaves out a portion. The sample holds some 2,000,000 clones, around 95% seen once. V was shortened by 5 bases and J by 4 bases, with 18 bases between the two germline ends. CDR1 and CDR2 (germline): WNHNN, SYGVQD (reference sequence). There are 15 residues in the CDR3. The chain carries TRBV10-1 and TRBJ2-7, with D possibly being TRBD2 (6 bases). The sequence derives from a man aged 18 to 29 in good health. The sequenced sample consisted of naive CD4+ T cells sorted from blood. Subset: CD45RA+ positively selected. The CDR3 loop reads CASSPGTPSRYEQYF. In DNA form, the CDR3 reads TGCGCCAGCAGTCCCGGGACTCCCAGCAGGTACGAGCAGTACTTC.